These 30 T cell receptor beta chains were all obtained from the same sample, sequenced in a study of blood T cell repertoires in COVID-19. The table came from immunoSEQ multiplex PCR; TCRdb's copy has only in-frame clones and leaves some out. The data show 200,000 to 300,000 clones, about 91% seen once. Sequencing was carried out using peripheral blood. The receptors were sampled from a person between 18 and 30 years old with COVID-19, enrolled during active disease.

The chain links TRBV28 to TRBJ1-1; 7 bases align to TRBD1. The CDR3 contains 15 residues. V shed 5 bases, J shed 3 bases, and the junction held 9 bases outside the gene matches. CDR1 and CDR2 (germline): MDHEN, SYDVKM. The DNA for the CDR3 is TGTGCCAGCAGTAAAAGCCCAGACAGGGACACTGAAGCTTTCTTT. Protein sequence: CASSKSPDRDTEAFF.

The CDR3 region has the DNA TGTGCCGTTAAATCTCTAGCGCCAGATACGCAGTATTTT. Its protein product is CAVKSLAPDTQYF. This chain uses TRBV19 with TRBJ2-3; maybe TRBD2 (6 bases). The CDR3 sequence is 13 residues long. V lost 11 bases and J lost 4, with 16 bases in between. Germline V gene lookup returns CDR1 LNHDA and CDR2 SQIVND (reference sequence).

The J gene is TRBJ1-6, the V gene TRBV10-3; D is uncertain. The CDR3 loop spans 12 amino acids. The V gene lost 8 bases and the J gene lost 3 bases, with 5 bases spanning the gap. The germline CDR1 and CDR2 sequences are ENHRY and SYGVKD. The CDR3 nucleotides are TGTGCCATCCGGGACTATAATTCACCCCTCCACTTT. Protein product: CAIRDYNSPLHF.

CDR3 in amino acids: CASSSSQEKLFF. The CDR3 DNA reads TGTGCCAGCAGCTCTAGCCAGGAAAAACTGTTTTTT. The chain links TRBV3-1 (or the pseudogene TRBV3-2) to TRBJ1-4; D not certain. V lost 5 bases to trimming and J lost 8 bases, with 9 bases between them. Germline CDR1 LGHDT, CDR2 YNNKEL (reference sequence). The CDR3 has 12 amino acids.

As regards this clone: Its ends do not fully match the called genes, so a read error is possible. The genes are TRBV6-5 and TRBJ1-5; a weak D match, TRBD1 (6 bases). Per germline, CDR1 MNHEY and CDR2 SVGAGI. CDR3 length: 14 amino acids. DNA of the CDR3: TGCGCGGCCGGGGGGCCAAAGAGCAATCAGCCCCAGCATTTT. Translated: CAAGGPKSNQPQHF.

V gene TRBV7-9 combines with J gene TRBJ2-7; 7 positions match TRBD2. Trimming cost V 1 base and J 5 bases; bases outside gene matches: 8. Per germline, CDR1 SEHNR and CDR2 FQNEAQ (reference sequence). This CDR3 spans 15 amino acids. The CDR3 region has the DNA TGTGCCAGCAGCTTAGGCGGGCGGGAGATGGACGAGCAGTACTTC. Amino acid sequence: CASSLGGREMDEQYF.

This chain uses TRBV5-5 with TRBJ2-2; 9 nucleotides agree with TRBD1. Germline V gene data show CDR1 as SGHKS and CDR2 as YYEKEE (reference sequence). J gave up 5 bases and V 2 bases, and 13 bases lay outside the gene matches. This CDR3 region has 18 residues. The CDR3 here is CASSLQGAPSFGTGELFF. In nucleotides, the CDR3 is TGTGCCAGCAGCTTACAGGGGGCGCCGAGCTTCGGGACCGGGGAGCTGTTTTTT.

V and J are TRBV28 and TRBJ2-1, with TRBD2 matching over 7 bases. V dropped 6 bases and J dropped 7; count of bases not matched to a gene: 9. Germline loops: CDR1 MDHEN, CDR2 SYDVKM. This CDR3 spans 14 amino acids. The CDR3 DNA sequence: TGTGCCAGCAGCCGCTTGGGGGGGAGGAATGAGCAGTTCTTC. Translating gives CASSRLGGRNEQFF.

The J gene is TRBJ2-5, the V gene TRBV10-3; maybe TRBD1 (6 bases). This CDR3 has 13 amino acids. The V gene's germline CDR1 is ENHRY and CDR2 SYGVKD. V shed 8 bases and J shed 2 bases, with 12 bases lying between them. This chain's CDR3 is CAIRARGQETQYF. In DNA, the CDR3 is TGTGCCATCCGCGCCAGGGGACAAGAGACCCAGTACTTC.

V usage is TRBV6-6 and J usage is TRBJ2-1; D possibly corresponds to TRBD2 (6 bases). V shed 6 bases and J shed 10 bases, with 16 bases lying between them. Germline assignment: CDR1 MNHNY and CDR2 SVGAGI (reference sequence). The CDR3 has 13 amino acids. The CDR3 spells CASRGGLVGEQFF. The CDR3, as DNA: TGTGCCAGCAGGGGGGGACTGGTTGGAGAGCAGTTCTTC.

The V and J genes are TRBV5-4 and TRBJ2-7; D perhaps matches TRBD2 (6 bases). V was cut by 1 base and J by 2 bases, with 16 bases left in between. Germline CDR1 is SGHNT and CDR2 is YYREEE (reference sequence). The CDR3 contains 16 residues. DNA for the CDR3: TGTGCCAGCAGCTTGCCCCACCGGGACTCGGCCTACGAGCAGTACTTC. The encoded protein is CASSLPHRDSAYEQYF. Using reference TRBV5-4 and TRBJ2-7 for the parts outside the CDR3, the full variable domain is ETGVTQSPTHLIKTRGQQVTLRCSSQSGHNTVSWYQQALGQGPQFIFQYYREEENGRGNFPPRFSGLQFPNYSSELNVNALELDDSALYLCASSLPHRDSAYEQYFGPGTRLTVT.

The chain joins TRBV7-3 to TRBJ2-2; 7 positions agree with TRBD1. There are 15 residues in the CDR3. From germline, CDR1 is SGHTA and CDR2 FQGTGA. V shed 4 bases, J shed 6 bases, and the junction held 8 bases outside the gene matches. The CDR3 DNA sequence: TGTGCCAGCAGCTCCCAAGGCGGACAGGCCGGGGAGCTGTTTTTT. The encoded protein is CASSSQGGQAGELFF.

This clone has a single count. V usage is TRBV5-6 and J usage is TRBJ2-2, with unresolved D. V was pared by 5 bases and J by 6 bases, with 11 bases between. The germline V gene encodes CDR1 SGHDT and CDR2 YYEEEE. This CDR3 comprises 13 residues. CDR3 nucleotide sequence: TGTGCCAGCAGTTTGATTAGCCCCGGGGAGCTGTTTTTT. Its translation: CASSLISPGELFF.

This clone has just one count. The CDR3 is CASSYSPSGSYNEQFF. The CDR3 DNA reads as TGTGCCAGCAGTTACTCGCCTAGCGGGTCATACAATGAGCAGTTCTTC. The chain recombines TRBV6-2 or TRBV6-3 with TRBJ2-1; TRBD2 matches at 8 bases. Looked up from germline, CDR1 is MNHEY and CDR2 is SVGEGT. This CDR3 is built from 16 residues. J was trimmed by 4 bases and V by 0 bases; bases with no gene match: 5.

The V gene is TRBV24-1, the J gene TRBJ2-3, with a weak D call TRBD2 (7 bases). V dropped 4 bases and J dropped 6 bases, with 31 bases sitting between them. CDR3 length: 20 residues. Germline CDR1 is KGHDR and CDR2 is SFDVKD. CDR3 in DNA: TGTGCCACCAGTGACCGAAGGGACACCCCGAGGGGCGGGAGACTGGATACGCAGTATTTT. It yields the protein CATSDRRDTPRGGRLDTQYF.

The chain employs TRBV4-1 and TRBJ2-7, with 8 bases that match TRBD1. Trimming removed 5 bases from V and 4 bases from J; junction bases left unmatched: 7. Looked up from germline, CDR1 is MGHRA and CDR2 is YSYEKL. The CDR3 totals 14 residues. For the CDR3, the DNA is TGCGCCAGCAGCTCGGGGACAGGAGGTTACGAGCAGTACTTC. It is translated as CASSSGTGGYEQYF.

This chain connects TRBV4-1 to TRBJ2-4; 8 positions match TRBD2. The CDR3 extends over 17 amino acids. Germline V gene data show CDR1 as MGHRA and CDR2 as YSYEKL. Trimming took 1 base from V and 1 from J; bases not matched to a gene: 6. The CDR3 region is CASSQGRGGLAKNIQYF. The CDR3 region has the DNA TGCGCCAGCAGCCAAGGACGGGGGGGGCTCGCCAAAAACATTCAGTACTTC.

This clone showed up just a few times. The chain combines TRBV3-1 (or the pseudogene TRBV3-2) with TRBJ2-1, with 10 bases lining up with TRBD2. This CDR3 spans 16 amino acids. J lost 7 bases, V lost 4 bases, and 10 bases had no gene match. Germline lookup yields CDR1 LGHDT and CDR2 YNNKEL (reference sequence). DNA of the CDR3: TGTGCCAGCAGCCGTGGTGGAGCGGGAGGGGGGAATGAGCAGTTCTTC. This sequence encodes CASSRGGAGGGNEQFF.

The chain employs TRBV7-6 and TRBJ2-1; 7 positions match TRBD2. CDR1 SGHVS and CDR2 FNYEAQ come from the germline V gene. This CDR3 has 15 residues. J lost 0 bases, V lost 6 bases, and 5 bases had no gene match. CDR3 sequence reads: CASSPGGSSYNEQFF. The DNA for the CDR3 is TGTGCCAGCAGTCCCGGGGGGAGCTCCTACAATGAGCAGTTCTTC.

The chain is built from TRBV11-3 and TRBJ2-1; TRBD1 might be the D (6 bases). Germline V gives CDR1 SGHNT, CDR2 YENEEA. V lost 3 bases and J 5 bases, leaving 17 bases between the germline ends. The CDR3 runs to 16 residues. The DNA for the CDR3 is TGTGCCAGCAGCTTTCGCGAACCGGGACAAAACAATGAGCAGTTCTTC. Amino acid sequence: CASSFREPGQNNEQFF.

The rearrangement links TRBV10-3 to TRBJ1-2; no clear D. V was clipped by 0 bases and J by 5 bases, with 10 bases between them. Germline V gene sequence: CDR1 ENHRY, CDR2 SYGVKD. The CDR3 has 14 amino acids. CDR3 region: CAISESTMTYGYTF. The CDR3 nucleotides read TGTGCCATCAGTGAGTCGACGATGACATATGGCTACACCTTC.

In its sample, this clone was seen a few times. This rearrangement joins TRBV28 to TRBJ2-3, with D tentatively TRBD2 (6 bases). This CDR3 has 15 amino acids. V dropped 1 base and J dropped 2 bases, with 10 bases sitting between them. Germline V gene sequence: CDR1 MDHEN, CDR2 SYDVKM. The CDR3 spells CASSLSTSLTDTQYF. The CDR3 DNA follows: TGTGCCAGCAGTTTATCCACTAGCCTCACAGATACGCAGTATTTT.

The genes are TRBV19 and TRBJ1-5; a possible D gene is TRBD1 (6 bases). V was shortened by 4 bases and J by 6 bases, with 22 bases between the two germline ends. In germline, CDR1 is LNHDA, CDR2 SQIVND (reference sequence). The CDR3 covers 17 residues. CDR3 DNA sequence: TGTGCCAGTAGTACACCTACAGGACAGTTGGTTGGTCAGCCCCAGCATTTT. This sequence encodes CASSTPTGQLVGQPQHF.

This chain links TRBV24-1 with TRBJ2-1; possible D gene TRBD2, 5 bases. V was cut by 3 bases and J by 2 bases, with 10 bases left in between. The CDR3 spans 15 residues. Per germline, CDR1 KGHDR and CDR2 SFDVKD. The CDR3 DNA reads as TGTGCCACCAGTGATCTCGCGGGCCCCTACAATGAGCAGTTCTTC. Protein: CATSDLAGPYNEQFF.

V gene TRBV29-1 combines with J gene TRBJ2-3; 9 bases agree with TRBD2. Germline trimming cut 0 bases from V and 4 bases from J; bases unmatched to any gene: 8. The germline V gene encodes CDR1 SQVTM and CDR2 ANQGSEA. The CDR3 runs 16 residues. As DNA, the CDR3 is TGCAGCGTTGAAGATCGAATAGCGGGAGTCTCAGATACGCAGTATTTT. It is translated as CSVEDRIAGVSDTQYF.

In DNA, the CDR3 is TGTGCCAGCAGTCAACAGGTCAGCACTGAAGCTTTCTTT. Translating gives CASSQQVSTEAFF. The gene calls are TRBV27 and TRBJ1-1, with D perhaps TRBD1 (5 bases). This CDR3 comprises 13 residues. In germline, CDR1 is MNHEY, CDR2 SMNVEV (reference sequence). V dropped 5 bases and J dropped 4 bases, with 11 bases sitting between them.

The CDR3 is CASSTGQMNYGYTF. CDR3 nucleotide sequence: TGTGCCAGCAGTACCGGACAGATGAACTATGGCTACACCTTC. The gene calls are TRBV5-6 and TRBJ1-2; the D gene is possibly TRBD1 (6 bases). V was clipped by 5 bases and J by 2 bases, with 13 bases between them. CDR3 length: 14 amino acids. The V gene's germline CDR1 is SGHDT and CDR2 YYEEEE.

The V gene is TRBV2, the J gene TRBJ2-7, with a weak D call TRBD2 (5 bases). This CDR3 region has 14 residues. The V gene lost 6 bases and the J gene lost 0 bases, with 12 bases spanning the gap. Germline CDR1 reads SNHLY; CDR2 reads FYNNEI. The CDR3: CASRLRGRSYEQYF. CDR3 nucleotides: TGTGCCAGCAGATTACGGGGTCGCTCCTACGAGCAGTACTTC. Drawing the rest from reference TRBV2 and TRBJ2-7, the complete variable domain is EPEVTQTPSHQVTQMGQEVILRCVPISNHLYFYWYRQILGQKVEFLVSFYNNEISEKSEIFDDQFSVERPDGSNFTLKIRSTKLEDSAMYFCASRLRGRSYEQYFGPGTRLTVT.

The chain uses TRBV6-5 and TRBJ1-3; no clear D. V shed 0 bases and J shed 0 bases, with 9 bases lying between them. CDR3 length equals 16 residues. Per the germline V gene, CDR1 is MNHEY and CDR2 is SVGAGI. The DNA for the CDR3 is TGTGCCAGCAGTTACTCAGAGCACGTCTCTGGAAACACCATATATTTT. Its translation: CASSYSEHVSGNTIYF.

The chain employs TRBV14 and TRBJ2-5, with D possibly TRBD2 on 6 matching bases. The CDR3 is 13 residues long. With 1 base removed from V and 5 bases from J, the gap between germline ends came to 8 bases. Germline V lookup: CDR1 SGHDN, CDR2 FVKESK. The CDR3 DNA reads TGTGCCAGCAGCCAAGGCGGGGTCGAGACCCAGTACTTC. Amino acid sequence: CASSQGGVETQYF.